The clone carrying this TCR beta chain was observed a few times. The antigen remains undetermined. This entry is derived from a study of cytomegalovirus exposure and HLA in healthy donors. Study-level information: The roughly 130 validation repertoires used the same platform as the roughly 700 first-cohort repertoires (as reported by a later analysis). The study, taken as a whole, reports: First-cohort TCR clusters were later found to tend to co-occur in the 120 validation repertoires. The authors listed 180 or so TCR beta chains as cytomegalovirus-associated.

Method: immunoSEQ multiplex PCR; TCRdb's copy keeps in-frame clones and lacks some. The data show roughly 250,000 clones, with around nine tenths seen just once and about 2.5% held by the top ten. The CDR3 consists of 14 residues. Germline V CDR1 and CDR2: SGHTA, FQGNSA. With 3 bases removed from V and 5 bases from J, the gap between germline ends came to 13 bases. The chain links TRBV7-2 to TRBJ1-2; unclear D gene. Sequenced material: PBMCs. This sequence originates from a man aged 18 to 35 in good health and CMV-seronegative. The DNA of the CDR3 is TGTGCCAGCAGCTTCATAGGGAGGCTATATGGCTACACCTTC. Encoded protein: CASSFIGRLYGYTF. The full variable domain, with the rest looked up from reference TRBV7-2 and TRBJ1-2, is GAGVSQSPSNKVTEKGKDVELRCDPISGHTALYWYRQSLGQGLEFLIYFQGNSAPDKSGLPSDRFSAERTGGSVSTLTIQRTQQEDSAVYLCASSFIGRLYGYTFGSGTRLTVV.